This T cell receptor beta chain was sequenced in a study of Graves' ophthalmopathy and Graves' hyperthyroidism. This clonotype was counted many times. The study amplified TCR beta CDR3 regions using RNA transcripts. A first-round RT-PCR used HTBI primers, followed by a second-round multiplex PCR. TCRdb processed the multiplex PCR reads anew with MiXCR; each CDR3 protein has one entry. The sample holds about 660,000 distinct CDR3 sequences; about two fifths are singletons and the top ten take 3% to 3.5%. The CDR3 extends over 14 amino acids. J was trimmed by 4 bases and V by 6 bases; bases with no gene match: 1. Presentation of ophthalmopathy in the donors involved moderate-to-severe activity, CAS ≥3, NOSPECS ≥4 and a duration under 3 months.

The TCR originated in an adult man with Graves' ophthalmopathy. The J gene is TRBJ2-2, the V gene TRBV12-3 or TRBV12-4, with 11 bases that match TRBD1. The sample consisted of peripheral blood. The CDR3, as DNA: TGTGCCAGCAGAGGACAGGGGGCCACCGGGGAGCTGTTTTTT. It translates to CASRGQGATGELFF.